This paragraph reports one T cell receptor (beta chain). Its antigen is unknown. The CDR3 runs to 16 residues. The germline V gene has CDR1 MNHEY and CDR2 SVGAGI. Trimming took 0 bases from V and 5 from J, leaving 14 bases between them. The sample originates from a study of cytomegalovirus exposure and HLA in healthy donors. The study, taken as a whole, reports: The study listed about 150 cytomegalovirus-associated TCR beta chains. According to a subsequent analysis, TCR clusters from the first cohort were inclined to appear together in the 120 validation repertoires. A classifier reportedly called cytomegalovirus status with high sensitivity and specificity. Most TCR sequences were seen very rarely across donors, but some public TCRs occurred in many.

Profiled with immunoSEQ multiplex PCR; TCRdb holds only in-frame clones, not every one. The repertoire holds fewer than 100,000 clones, with about 93% as singletons. Sequenced: PBMCs. The genes are TRBV6-5 and TRBJ2-1; tentative D call: TRBD1 (5 bases). The receptor's source is a woman aged 18-29 years in good health and CMV-seronegative. CDR3 coding DNA: TGTGCCAGCAGTTACTCGTTTCAGGGTAGCAACAATGAGCAGTTCTTC. It specifies CASSYSFQGSNNEQFF.